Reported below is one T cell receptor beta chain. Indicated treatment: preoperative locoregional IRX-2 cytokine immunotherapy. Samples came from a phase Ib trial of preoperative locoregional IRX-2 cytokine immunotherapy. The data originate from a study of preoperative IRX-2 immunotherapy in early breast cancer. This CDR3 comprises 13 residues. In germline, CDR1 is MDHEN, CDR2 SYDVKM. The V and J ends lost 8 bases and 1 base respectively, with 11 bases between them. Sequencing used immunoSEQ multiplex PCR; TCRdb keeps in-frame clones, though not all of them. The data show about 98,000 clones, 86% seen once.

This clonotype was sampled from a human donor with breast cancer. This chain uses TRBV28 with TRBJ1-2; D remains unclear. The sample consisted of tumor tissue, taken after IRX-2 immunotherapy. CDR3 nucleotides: TGTGCCAGCGAGGACGGGAGTAACTATGGCTACACCTTC. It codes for CASEDGSNYGYTF.